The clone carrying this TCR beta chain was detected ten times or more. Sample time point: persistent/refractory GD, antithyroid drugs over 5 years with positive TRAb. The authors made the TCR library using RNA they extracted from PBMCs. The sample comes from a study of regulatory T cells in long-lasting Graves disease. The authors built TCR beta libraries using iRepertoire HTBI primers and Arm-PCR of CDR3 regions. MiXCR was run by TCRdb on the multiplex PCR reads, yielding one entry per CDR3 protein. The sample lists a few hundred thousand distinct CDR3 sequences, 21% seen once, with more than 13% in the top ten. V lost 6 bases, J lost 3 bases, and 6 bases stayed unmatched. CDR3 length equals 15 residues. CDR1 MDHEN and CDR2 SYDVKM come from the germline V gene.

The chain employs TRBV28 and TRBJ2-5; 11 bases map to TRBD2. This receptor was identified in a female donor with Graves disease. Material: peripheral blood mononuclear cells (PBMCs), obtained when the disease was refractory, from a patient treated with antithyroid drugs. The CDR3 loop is CASSSGTSGEETQYF. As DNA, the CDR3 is TGTGCCAGCAGCTCGGGGACTAGCGGAGAAGAGACCCAGTACTTC.